This T cell receptor beta chain was identified in a study of T cell repertoires in cytomegalovirus infection. This clonotype was counted ten times or more. Germline V CDR1 and CDR2: SEHNR, FQNEAQ (reference sequence). V lost 8 bases and J lost 5; bases outside the gene matches: 7. This CDR3 region has 15 residues. TCRdb used MiXCR to reprocess the reads, holding one entry per CDR3 protein. The sample includes some 600,000 distinct CDR3 sequences, more than 20% seen only once; the top ten take 7.5% to 9%. What was sequenced was CD8+ T cells from PBMCs. This clonotype was sampled from a human donor in good health (CMV status not recorded). Some clones in this sample may be carry-over from other donors' samples. The chain combines TRBV7-9 with TRBJ2-1; 12 bases map to TRBD2. CDR3 sequence: CASRTSGGPNNEQFF. The CDR3 nucleotides read TGTGCCAGCCGTACTAGCGGGGGGCCTAACAATGAGCAGTTCTTC.